These T cell receptor beta chains were read from a single sample in a study of cytomegalovirus exposure and HLA in healthy donors. Using immunoSEQ multiplex PCR, the repertoire was profiled, and TCRdb retains in-frame clones only, with some absent. The table includes approximately 100,000 clones, approximately 9% detected once. The sample taken for sequencing was PBMCs. The receptors shown here come from a man aged 50 or older in good health and CMV-seropositive. Each CDR3 is given with its conserved first and last residue. D genes are given only for firm matches. Only part of the rows carry a size: once, few, many, or a class if the clone is expanded.

j_gene	abundance	v_gene	d_gene	CDR3nt	CDR3aa
TRBJ1-2	many	TRBV18	.	TGTGCCAGCTCACCATCATTGGGGCCGAATGGCTACACCTTC	CASSPSLGPNGYTF
TRBJ2-7	.	TRBV14	TRBD1	TGTGCCAGCAGCCCCATGGGGACAGTCCCCTACGAGCAGTACTTC	CASSPMGTVPYEQYF
TRBJ1-1	.	TRBV28	TRBD1	TGTGCCAGCAGTACGACAGGGGTCGGCACTGAAGCTTTCTTT	CASSTTGVGTEAFF
TRBJ2-1	.	TRBV28	.	TGTGCCAGCAGTTTATTTAACAGGGTGGCCTACAATGAGCAGTTCTTC	CASSLFNRVAYNEQFF
TRBJ2-7	.	TRBV7-2	TRBD2	TGTGCCAGCAGCTTAGCCGTAGGAAAAGGGAGGGCCGTATCCTACGAGCAGTACTTC	CASSLAVGKGRAVSYEQYF
TRBJ2-4	.	TRBV27	TRBD1	TGTGCCAGCAGTGCGCGGACAGGGTTAGCCAAAAACATTCAGTACTTC	CASSARTGLAKNIQYF
TRBJ2-2	few	TRBV7-8	TRBD2	TGTGCCAGCAGAACTAGCGGGCACACCGGGGAGCTGTTTTTT	CASRTSGHTGELFF
TRBJ1-1	few	TRBV6-1	.	TGTGCCAGCAGTGATTCAGCGTCCATGAACACTGAAGCTTTCTTT	CASSDSASMNTEAFF
TRBJ2-3	.	TRBV5-4	.	TGTGCCAGCAGCCCGAGCGGCGGGAGCACAGATACGCAGTATTTT	CASSPSGGSTDTQYF
TRBJ2-2	few	TRBV19	.	TGTGCCAGTAGTATCCGACAGGATAGTGGGGAGCTGTTTTTT	CASSIRQDSGELFF
TRBJ2-7	.	TRBV6-5	.	TGTGCCAGCAGTTACCGGGACACCTACGAGCAGTACTTC	CASSYRDTYEQYF
TRBJ2-1	.	TRBV28	TRBD1	TGTGCCAGCGGATTACCGGGACAGAATTACAATGAGCAGTTCTTC	CASGLPGQNYNEQFF
TRBJ2-7	.	TRBV5-6	.	TGTGCCAGCAGCCCCTGGGGGGACTACGAGCAGTACTTC	CASSPWGDYEQYF
TRBJ2-3	.	TRBV28	TRBD2	TGTGCCAGCAGGGGGCGCGGGAGGGGCACGCAGTATTTT	CASRGRGRGTQYF
TRBJ2-1	.	TRBV19	TRBD2	TGTGCCAGTAGTCTCCAACTAGCGGGAGAGTACAATGAGCAGTTCTTC	CASSLQLAGEYNEQFF
TRBJ2-7	.	TRBV11-2	.	TGTGACAGAATACTAGACAACTCCTACGAGCAGTACTTC	CDRILDNSYEQYF
TRBJ2-7	few	TRBV5-8	.	TGTGCCAGCAGCTTGGCGGCAGGGGGGCCCTACGAGCAGTACTTC	CASSLAAGGPYEQYF
TRBJ2-3	few	TRBV7-9	TRBD1	TGTGCCAGCAGCTTAGGGGGGACAGGGCCCAACACAGATACGCAGTATTTT	CASSLGGTGPNTDTQYF
TRBJ1-3	few	TRBV4-3	.	TGCGCCAGCAGCCAAGTGGGCCTTCCCGCTGGAAACACCATATATTTT	CASSQVGLPAGNTIYF
TRBJ2-1	few	TRBV2	TRBD2	TGTGCCAGCAGTGAAGGGCTAGCGGGTTACAATGAGCAGTTCTTC	CASSEGLAGYNEQFF
TRBJ2-3	few	TRBV14	TRBD2	TGTGCCAGCAGACCTAGCGGTACAGATACGCAGTATTTT	CASRPSGTDTQYF
TRBJ2-2	.	TRBV28	TRBD2	TGTGCCAGCAGTACTCCCGGGGCTAGCGGGAGGGCCTACGGGGAGCTGTTTTTT	CASSTPGASGRAYGELFF
TRBJ2-1	few	TRBV12-5	.	TGTGCTAGTGGTTTGTTACAGAGCTCCTACAATGAGCAGTTCTTC	CASGLLQSSYNEQFF
TRBJ2-7	.	TRBV7-9	TRBD2	TGTGCCAGCAGCTTACCCCCAAGACTAGCGGGAGTGCGTCAAGAGCAGTACTTC	CASSLPPRLAGVRQEQYF
TRBJ2-1	.	TRBV4-3	TRBD1	TGCGCCAGCAGCCACACAGGGGGCTGGAACAATGAGCAGTTCTTC	CASSHTGGWNNEQFF
TRBJ1-2	few	TRBV29-1	.	TGCAGCGTCCTAGCAGGCGATCGAACCTATGGCTACACCTTC	CSVLAGDRTYGYTF
TRBJ2-1	.	TRBV29-1	TRBD2	TGCAGCGTTCCATGGGAGGGTGGGCTTAGCTCCTACAATGAGCAGTTCTTC	CSVPWEGGLSSYNEQFF
TRBJ2-5	few	TRBV7-9	.	TGTGCCAGCAAGTCCGACAGCCTCCAAGAGACCCAGTACTTC	CASKSDSLQETQYF
TRBJ1-2	.	TRBV5-4	.	TGTGCCAGCAGCCCCGGCGGTTCGGCTTATGGCTACACCTTC	CASSPGGSAYGYTF
TRBJ2-1	.	TRBV29-1	TRBD2	TGCAGCGGTGTAGGGCTAGCGGAAAACTACAATGAGCAGTTCTTC	CSGVGLAENYNEQFF
TRBJ1-1	.	TRBV6-5	.	TGTGCCAGCAGTCCAGCAGGGGTTCCCACTGAAGCTTTCTTT	CASSPAGVPTEAFF
TRBJ2-4	.	TRBV6-5	TRBD1	TGTGCCAGCAGTTACGGGGACAGAAAGAAAAACATTCAGTACTTC	CASSYGDRKKNIQYF
TRBJ2-7	.	TRBV29-1	TRBD2	TGCAGCGCGACGGGGGGGGCGACCCACGAGCAGTACTTC	CSATGGATHEQYF
TRBJ1-2	.	TRBV5-1	.	TGCGCCAGCAGCTCAGGGGACGTTGGGAGAGGCTACACCTTC	CASSSGDVGRGYTF
TRBJ2-1	.	TRBV13	TRBD2	TGTGCCAGCAGCTTGGGGACTAGCGGAAACAATGAGCAGTTCTTC	CASSLGTSGNNEQFF
TRBJ1-5	.	TRBV30	.	TGTGCCTGGACGGGTCAGGGGAATCAGCCCCAGCATTTT	CAWTGQGNQPQHF
TRBJ2-7	.	TRBV4-1	.	TGCGCCAGCAGCCAAGATCCTCCGGGGTCCTACGAGCAGTACTTC	CASSQDPPGSYEQYF
TRBJ1-2	few	TRBV29-1	TRBD1	TGCAGCGATGGACAGGGGGCCTCCTATGGCTACACCTTC	CSDGQGASYGYTF
TRBJ2-3	.	TRBV29-1	.	TGCAGCGTGGAGGAAAGCACAGATACGCAGTATTTT	CSVEESTDTQYF
TRBJ1-4	few	TRBV6-5	.	TGTGCCAGCAGATCTACAGGGTCTAATGAAAAACTGTTTTTT	CASRSTGSNEKLFF
TRBJ2-6	few	TRBV15	TRBD1	TGTGCCACCAGCAACCGGGACAGGGCTTCTGGGGCCAACGTCCTGACTTTC	CATSNRDRASGANVLTF
TRBJ2-1	few	TRBV4-1	.	TGCGCCAGCAGCCAAGTTATTAGCGAGCAGTTCTTC	CASSQVISEQFF
TRBJ2-5	.	TRBV10-1	TRBD2	TGCGCCAGCAGCGCCCCCGGGACTAGACGGTGGGAGACCCAGTACTTC	CASSAPGTRRWETQYF
TRBJ1-1	few	TRBV6-5	.	TGTGCCAGCAGTTATGGACAGTTTATGAACACTGAAGCTTTCTTT	CASSYGQFMNTEAFF
TRBJ2-7	few	TRBV2	TRBD1	TGTGCCAGCAGCAGACAGGGTGCCTACGAGCAGTACTTC	CASSRQGAYEQYF
TRBJ2-7	.	TRBV2	TRBD1	TGTGCCAGCAGTGCCCGACAGGGACACTACGAGCAGTACTTC	CASSARQGHYEQYF
TRBJ1-2	.	TRBV7-2	.	TGTGCCAGCAGCTTAGCGTCTATGGGGGGACTCTATGGCTACACCTTC	CASSLASMGGLYGYTF
TRBJ1-2	.	TRBV4-1	.	TGCGCCAGCAGCCAAGATGGTTACTCCCAGACTTATGGCTACACCTTC	CASSQDGYSQTYGYTF
TRBJ1-4	few	TRBV4-1	.	TGCGCCAGCAGCCATAGTAACAGTTTTAATGAAAAACTGTTTTTT	CASSHSNSFNEKLFF
TRBJ2-2	few	TRBV4-3	.	TGCGCCAGCAGCCGCGACAGCACTAACACCGGGGAGCTGTTTTTT	CASSRDSTNTGELFF
TRBJ2-1	.	TRBV9	.	TGTGCCAGCAGCGTCCAGGCCCATGAGCAGTTCTTC	CASSVQAHEQFF
TRBJ1-2	.	TRBV6-1	TRBD1	TGTGCCAGCAGTGAACTGGGACAGGGGAACGGCTACACCTTC	CASSELGQGNGYTF
TRBJ1-3	few	TRBV5-1	TRBD1	TGCGCCAGCAGCAAATCCGGGACAGGGGTTGGAAACACCATATATTTT	CASSKSGTGVGNTIYF
TRBJ2-7	few	TRBV11-2	TRBD1	TGTGCCAGCAGCTTTCGACAGGGTTTGTACGAGCAGTACTTC	CASSFRQGLYEQYF
TRBJ2-5	few	TRBV6-1	.	TGTGCCAGCGAGAGGCGGGGCGGTGGGGAGACCCAGTACTTC	CASERRGGGETQYF
TRBJ1-1	few	TRBV5-1	.	TGCGCCAGCAGCTTGACTACAGGGTCAATTAGAACGAACACTGAAGCTTTCTTT	CASSLTTGSIRTNTEAFF
TRBJ1-5	few	TRBV10-3	.	TGTGCCACAGGGGTGGACGGCGGCAATCAGCCCCAGCATTTT	CATGVDGGNQPQHF
TRBJ1-1	.	TRBV6-5	.	TGTGCCAGCAGACCCTATAAGAACACTGAAGCTTTCTTT	CASRPYKNTEAFF
TRBJ2-5	few	TRBV25-1	.	TGTGCCAGCAGTCATCGGGGTGTTCGATTAGAGACCCAGTACTTC	CASSHRGVRLETQYF
TRBJ2-1	.	TRBV7-2	TRBD2	TGTGCCAGCAGCTTACTTCTAGCGGGTAATGAGCAGTTCTTC	CASSLLLAGNEQFF